The 21 T cell receptor beta chains below come from one sample, sequenced in a study of T-cell reconstitution after alpha-beta-depleted transplantation in children. Using unique molecular identifiers, the investigators prepared the TCRbeta library. TCRdb analysed the PCR reads with MiXCR anew, one entry per CDR3 protein. Of fewer than 550,000 distinct CDR3 sequences listed, roughly a tenth were seen once; the top ten hold 2%. The sequencing used PBMCs, collected before TCRalphabeta/CD19-depleted stem cell transplant. The receptor set was obtained from a child aged 2 to 10 with inherited bone marrow failure, due to receive a stem cell transplant.

In its sample, this clonotype was seen many times. J is TRBJ2-1 and V is TRBV12-3 or TRBV12-4; 8 nucleotides agree with TRBD2. The ends lost 1 base at V and 10 bases at J; junction bases unmatched: 9. The CDR3 has 15 amino acids. CDR3 sequence (DNA): TGTGCCAGCAGTTTAGTACAAGCGGGAGCTCAAGAGCAGTTCTTC. The encoded protein is CASSLVQAGAQEQFF.

This clonotype appeared many times. This rearrangement joins TRBV19 to TRBJ2-2; no firm D call. The CDR3 spans 12 residues. V lost 7 bases and J lost 5, with 8 bases in between. Germline-derived CDR1 and CDR2 are LNHDA and SQIVND (reference sequence). This CDR3 is CASNLGTGELFF. DNA for the CDR3: TGTGCCAGTAACCTGGGAACCGGGGAGCTGTTTTTT.

This clonotype has just a few counts. The chain links TRBV5-4 to TRBJ2-3; TRBD2 matches 9 bases. The CDR3 consists of 13 residues. CDR1 SGHNT and CDR2 YYREEE come from the germline V gene (reference sequence). With V trimmed by 6 bases and J by 5 bases, 4 bases remained unmatched. The CDR3, as DNA: TGTGCCAGCAACGAAGCGGGAGGAGATACGCAGTATTTT. Encoded protein: CASNEAGGDTQYF. The full variable domain, rest sourced from reference TRBV5-4 and TRBJ2-3, is ETGVTQSPTHLIKTRGQQVTLRCSSQSGHNTVSWYQQALGQGPQFIFQYYREEENGRGNFPPRFSGLQFPNYSSELNVNALELDDSALYLCASNEAGGDTQYFGPGTRLTVL.

This clonotype was counted many times. The rearrangement uses TRBV11-2 and TRBJ2-1, with 8 bases aligning to TRBD2. The germline V gene encodes CDR1 SGHAT and CDR2 FQNNGV. This CDR3 has 17 amino acids. The junction had 6 bases not matched to a gene; V was cut back by 2 bases and J by 0 bases. The CDR3 region is CASSLPPRGGSYNEQFF. The CDR3 DNA follows: TGTGCCAGCAGCTTACCCCCCCGGGGGGGCTCCTACAATGAGCAGTTCTTC.

This clonotype has at least ten counts. The chain links TRBV9 to TRBJ2-1; D call uncertain. The CDR3 runs to 14 residues. Germline values: CDR1 SGDLS, CDR2 YYNGEE. V dropped 0 bases and J dropped 8 bases, with 12 bases sitting between them. The CDR3 reads CASSVALSGDEQFF. The DNA of the CDR3 is TGTGCCAGCAGCGTAGCTCTATCCGGTGATGAGCAGTTCTTC. Full variable domain (rest looked up from reference TRBV9 and TRBJ2-1): DSGVTQTPKHLITATGQRVTLRCSPRSGDLSVYWYQQSLDQGLQFLIQYYNGEERAKGNILERFSAQQFPDLHSELNLSSLELGDSALYFCASSVALSGDEQFFGPGTRLTVL.

This clonotype was found many times. The chain is built from TRBV11-2 and TRBJ2-1, with a possible D match to TRBD2 (5 bases). The CDR3 has 14 residues. Trimming left V 3 bases short and J 7 bases short, with 13 bases between. The germline gives CDR1 SGHAT, CDR2 FQNNGV. The CDR3 spells CASSFPGSRNEQFF. The CDR3 bases are TGTGCCAGCAGCTTTCCGGGGAGCAGAAATGAGCAGTTCTTC.

The genes are TRBV5-4 and TRBJ2-7; D is possibly TRBD1 (5 bases). Germline CDR1 reads SGHNT; CDR2 reads YYREEE (reference sequence). This CDR3 contains 13 residues. V was shortened by 1 base and J by 6 bases, with 11 bases between the two germline ends. DNA of the CDR3: TGTGCCAGCAGCTTGATAGGGGCTCCCGAGCAGTACTTC. Protein: CASSLIGAPEQYF.

This clonotype has a count of ten or more. The chain recombines TRBV10-3 with TRBJ2-1, with a weak D call TRBD1 (6 bases). V lost 3 bases, J lost 7 bases, and 19 bases lay in between. The CDR3 consists of 16 residues. The V gene's germline CDR1 is ENHRY and CDR2 SYGVKD. The CDR3 nucleotides are TGTGCCATCAGTGACGTTTTCCAGGGGCTGGGGAATGAGCAGTTCTTC. It translates to CAISDVFQGLGNEQFF.

This clonotype has a count of ten or more. CDR3 sequence reads: CSADIRRRNSPLHF. In DNA, the CDR3 is TGCAGTGCCGACATCCGACGGAGAAATTCACCCCTCCACTTT. V is TRBV20-1 and J is TRBJ1-6, with D uncertain. Trimming removed 6 bases at V and 7 bases at J, with 16 bases between. Germline values: CDR1 DFQATT, CDR2 SNEGSKA (reference sequence). The CDR3 totals 14 residues.

This clonotype showed up just a few times. V usage is TRBV29-1 and J usage is TRBJ2-2, with 8 bases matching TRBD2. CDR3 size: 15 residues. V was pared by 7 bases and J by 0 bases, with 7 bases of the junction left unmatched. CDR1 is SQVTM, CDR2 ANQGSEA, per germline. CDR3 loop: CSAAGRAANTGELFF. The CDR3 DNA sequence: TGCAGCGCTGCCGGGAGGGCCGCGAACACCGGGGAGCTGTTTTTT.

The chain links TRBV12-3 or TRBV12-4 to TRBJ1-2; D is undetermined. Deletions cut 4 bases from V and 8 bases from J, with 17 bases between. CDR3 length: 14 residues. CDR3 sequence: CASSSLPTLGGYTF. The CDR3 nucleotides read TGTGCCAGCAGTTCGCTTCCGACCCTGGGAGGCTACACCTTC.

In its sample, this clonotype was seen many times. This sequence joins TRBV4-3 and TRBJ2-1; TRBD2 aligns across 10 bases. J gave up 8 bases and V 2 bases, and 9 bases lay outside the gene matches. The V gene's germline CDR1 is LGHNA and CDR2 YSLEER. CDR3 length: 16 amino acids. This CDR3 is CASSQSGRAEVDEQFF. The CDR3 DNA follows: TGCGCCAGCAGCCAAAGCGGGAGGGCCGAAGTAGATGAGCAGTTCTTC.

This clonotype was detected a few times. CDR3 nucleotides: TGTGCCAGCTCACCAAGTCTGGACACCTTTAACTATGGCTACACCTTC. Residues: CASSPSLDTFNYGYTF. The rearrangement links TRBV18 to TRBJ1-2; D might be TRBD1 (5 bases). V was clipped by 2 bases and J by 1 base, with 14 bases between them. This CDR3 region has 16 residues. Germline V gives CDR1 KGHSH, CDR2 LQKENI.

This clonotype was observed a single time. A much larger clone is a single base away; this may be a read error. The rearrangement uses TRBV9 and TRBJ2-7; 9 nucleotides line up with TRBD1. The CDR3 consists of 14 residues. The V gene's germline CDR1 is SGDLS and CDR2 YYNGEE. The J segment lost 5 bases and the V segment lost 3 bases, leaving 6 bases of the junction unmatched. CDR3 protein: CASSGGDRADEQYF. The CDR3 DNA follows: TGTGCCAGCAGCGGTGGGGACAGGGCCGACGAGCAGTACTTC.

This clonotype has at least ten counts. The chain is built from TRBV12-3 or TRBV12-4 and TRBJ1-2, with D unresolved. The length of the CDR3 is 14 residues. Trimming shortened V by 5 bases and J by 7 bases, and 17 bases separated the two germline ends. CDR3 coding DNA: TGTGCCAGCAGTCCGGGCTTGGACCCGGGTGGCTACACCTTC. Protein: CASSPGLDPGGYTF.

This clonotype was detected ten times or more. The V and J genes are TRBV5-5 and TRBJ2-1, with 7 positions matching TRBD2. The CDR3 totals 14 residues. CDR1 is SGHKS and CDR2 is YYEKEE in the germline V gene (reference sequence). The junction had 4 bases not matched to a gene; V was cut back by 2 bases and J by 5 bases. The CDR3: CASSLGTNDNEQFF. CDR3 bases: TGTGCCAGCAGCTTAGGGACTAACGACAATGAGCAGTTCTTC.

Many counts were recorded for this clonotype. The V call is TRBV12-3 or TRBV12-4, the J call TRBJ2-7; TRBD2 is a possible D gene (5 bases). The V and J ends lost 0 bases and 3 bases respectively, with 6 bases between them. This CDR3 has 13 residues. In nucleotides, the CDR3 is TGTGCCAGCAGTTTAGCGGGAGTCTACGAGCAGTACTTC. It yields the protein CASSLAGVYEQYF.

This clonotype appeared a few times. CDR3 region: CASSWTSSTDTQYF. The CDR3, as DNA: TGTGCCAGCAGCTGGACTAGTAGCACAGATACGCAGTATTTT. This chain uses TRBV7-8 with TRBJ2-3; 7 bases line up with TRBD2. CDR1 and CDR2 (germline): SGHVS, FQNEAQ. The ends lost 4 bases at V and 0 bases at J; junction bases unmatched: 1. The CDR3 consists of 14 residues.

This clonotype came up many times. This rearrangement joins TRBV12-3 or TRBV12-4 to TRBJ2-7, with no clear D. The CDR3 length is 12 residues. Deletions cut 6 bases from V and 6 bases from J, with 12 bases between. The CDR3 region is CASSSGYSEQYF. CDR3 coding DNA: TGTGCCAGCAGCTCCGGGTACAGCGAGCAGTACTTC.

V is TRBV6-5 and J is TRBJ2-2, with 7 positions matching TRBD2. Germline trimming cut 0 bases from V and 7 bases from J; bases unmatched to any gene: 8. The CDR3 sequence is 16 residues long. Germline loops: CDR1 MNHEY, CDR2 SVGAGI. The CDR3 nucleotides are TGTGCCAGCAGTTACTCCGGGGAGGGCCCTTTCGGGGAGCTGTTTTTT. This codes for CASSYSGEGPFGELFF.

This clonotype occurred many times. The chain recombines TRBV29-1 with TRBJ1-3; D perhaps matches TRBD1 (5 bases). Trimming shortened V by 3 bases and J by 4 bases, and 10 bases separated the two germline ends. CDR1 is SQVTM, CDR2 ANQGSEA, per germline. This CDR3 is 13 amino acids long. For the CDR3, the DNA is TGCAGCGTTGAGCGGGACCTGGGAAACACCATATATTTT. As protein: CSVERDLGNTIYF.